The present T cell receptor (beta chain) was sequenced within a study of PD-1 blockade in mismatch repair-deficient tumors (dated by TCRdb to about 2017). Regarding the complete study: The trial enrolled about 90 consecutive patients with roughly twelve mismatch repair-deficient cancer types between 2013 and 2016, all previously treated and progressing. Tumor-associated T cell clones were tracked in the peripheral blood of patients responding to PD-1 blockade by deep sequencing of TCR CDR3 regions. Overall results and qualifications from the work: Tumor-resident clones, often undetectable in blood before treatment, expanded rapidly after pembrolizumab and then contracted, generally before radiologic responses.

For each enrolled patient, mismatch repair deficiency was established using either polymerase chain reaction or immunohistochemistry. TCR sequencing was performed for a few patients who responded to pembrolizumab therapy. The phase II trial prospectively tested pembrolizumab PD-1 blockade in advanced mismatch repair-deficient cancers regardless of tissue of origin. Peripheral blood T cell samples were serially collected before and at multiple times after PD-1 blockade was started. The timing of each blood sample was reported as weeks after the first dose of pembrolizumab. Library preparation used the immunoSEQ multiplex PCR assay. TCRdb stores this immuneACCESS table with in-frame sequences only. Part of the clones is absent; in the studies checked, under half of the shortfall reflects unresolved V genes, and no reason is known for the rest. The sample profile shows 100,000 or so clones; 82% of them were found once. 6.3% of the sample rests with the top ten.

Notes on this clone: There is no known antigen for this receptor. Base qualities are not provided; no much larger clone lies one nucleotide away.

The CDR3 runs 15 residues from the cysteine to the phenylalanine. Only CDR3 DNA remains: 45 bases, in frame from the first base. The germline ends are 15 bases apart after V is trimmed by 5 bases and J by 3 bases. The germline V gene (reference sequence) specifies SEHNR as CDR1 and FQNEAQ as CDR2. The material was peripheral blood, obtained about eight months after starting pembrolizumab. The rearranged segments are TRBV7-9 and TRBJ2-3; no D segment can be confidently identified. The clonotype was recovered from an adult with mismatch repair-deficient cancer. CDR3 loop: CASSAVSFETDTQYF. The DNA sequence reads TGTGCCAGCAGCGCCGTTAGTTTTGAAACAGATACGCAGTATTTT.